This TCR beta chain came from a study of monozygotic twins with inflammatory bowel disease. CDR1 SNHLY and CDR2 FYNNEI come from the germline V gene. This CDR3 spans 15 amino acids. Each UMI harboured a 6-nucleotide sample barcode and was appended via template switching. After re-calling the 5' RACE reads, TCRdb lists one entry per CDR3 protein, DNA absent. Reported are a few hundred thousand distinct CDR3 sequences; the ten largest clones contain 5% to 6%. The source is a human donor with ulcerative colitis or Crohn's disease, or a healthy co-twin of an affected twin (not recorded which). Sample: blood. J is TRBJ2-6 and V is TRBV2; TCRdb lists TRBD1, though no DNA is available to test this call. The CDR3: CASSVRQSGANVLTF.